This T cell receptor (beta chain) was documented in a study of tumor-infiltrating lymphocytes in localized non-small cell lung cancer. Overall study context: The cohort mixed smokers and never-smokers, several histologies, and some post-neoadjuvant-chemotherapy samples.

CDR3 length: 13 amino acids. Germline CDR1 is LNHDA and CDR2 is SQIVND (reference sequence). The trim removed 2 bases at V and 8 bases at J, leaving 3 bases unmatched. Measured with immunoSEQ multiplex PCR; TCRdb has only the in-frame clones, and not every one. Altogether about 6,700 clones are present, around 80% being singletons, with the ten largest covering roughly 15%. The chain uses TRBV19 and TRBJ2-1; 7 bases match TRBD2. Sequenced input: uninvolved lung tissue not adjacent to the tumor. This receptor was taken from a human donor with non-small cell lung cancer. CDR3 coding DNA: TGTGCCAGTAGTATAACTAGCGCAGATGAGCAGTTCTTC. Translating it yields CASSITSADEQFF. Variable domain in full (rest from reference TRBV19 and TRBJ2-1): DGGITQSPKYLFRKEGQNVTLSCEQNLNHDAMYWYRQDPGQGLRLIYYSQIVNDFQKGDIAEGYSVSREKKESFPLTVTSAQKNPTAFYLCASSITSADEQFFGPGTRLTVL.